A single sample is the source of the 32 T cell receptor beta chains below, sequenced in a study of shared clonotypes between healthy human individuals. Naive CD8 cells comprised CD45RO-negative, CCR7-positively selected cells, excluding terminally differentiated effector memory CD45RA+ cells. Clones were sequenced by immunoSEQ multiplex PCR, and TCRdb holds only the in-frame ones, with some missing. The sample has around 2,000,000 clones, 93% seen once; the top ten hold 1.5% to 2%. The sequencing input was naive CD8+ T cells from PBMCs. The receptors come from a man aged 18 to 29 in good health. Some clones in this sample may be carry-over from other donors' samples.

This chain uses TRBV7-9 with TRBJ2-2; D possibly matches TRBD1 or TRBD2 (6 bases each). This CDR3 has 15 amino acids. The V end lost 5 bases, the J end lost 4 bases, and 14 bases lay between the germline ends. Germline V gene data show CDR1 as SEHNR and CDR2 as FQNEAQ (reference sequence). CDR3 bases: TGTGCCAGCAGCGTTGCCGGGGGCCCCACCGGGGAGCTGTTTTTT. Its translation: CASSVAGGPTGELFF.

The V and J genes are TRBV2 and TRBJ2-2, with D unresolved. The germline CDR1 and CDR2 sequences are SNHLY and FYNNEI. The germline V and J ends were trimmed by 7 bases and 4 bases, with 7 bases remaining between them. This CDR3 contains 12 residues. The CDR3 DNA reads TGTGCCAGCATGAGACGCACCGGGGAGCTGTTTTTT. This sequence encodes CASMRRTGELFF.

The J gene is TRBJ2-5, the V gene TRBV6-5, with a weak D call TRBD1 (5 bases). Per the germline V gene, CDR1 is MNHEY and CDR2 is SVGAGI. This CDR3 is built from 16 residues. Trimming stripped 4 bases from V and 1 base from J, with 16 bases between. In DNA, the CDR3 is TGTGCCAGCAGTTGCCACTTCGCTCAGGGCCAAGAGACCCAGTACTTC. It yields the protein CASSCHFAQGQETQYF.

This clone was recorded once. CDR3 protein: CASSHIGAGVNEQFF. The CDR3 nucleotides are TGCGCCAGCAGCCATATCGGAGCGGGAGTCAATGAGCAGTTCTTC. V and J are TRBV4-1 and TRBJ2-1; 8 positions match TRBD2. The CDR3 extends over 15 amino acids. After removal of 3 bases from V and 6 bases from J, the junction contained 7 bases not matched to a gene. In germline, CDR1 is MGHRA, CDR2 YSYEKL.

This clone was counted once. The chain uses TRBV9 and TRBJ2-1; D remains unclear. The CDR3 sequence is 15 residues long. V lost 0 bases and J 1 base, leaving 8 bases between the germline ends. From germline, CDR1 is SGDLS and CDR2 YYNGEE. CDR3 sequence: CASSVEWGSYNEQFF. The CDR3 DNA follows: TGTGCCAGCAGCGTAGAATGGGGATCCTACAATGAGCAGTTCTTC.

As for this clone: The same CDR3 arises from other DNA sequences in this sample as well. The V call is TRBV19, the J call TRBJ1-5; D unclear. CDR3 length equals 15 residues. Between the trimmed V and J ends, which lost 1 base and 0 bases, there was a span of 7 bases. Germline CDR1 LNHDA, CDR2 SQIVND (reference sequence). In DNA, the CDR3 is TGTGCCAGTAGTATAGGGGAATATAGCAATCAGCCCCAGCATTTT. This gives the protein CASSIGEYSNQPQHF.

The genes are TRBV18 and TRBJ2-1; 10 bases are shared with TRBD1. The junction had 17 bases not matched to a gene; V was cut back by 5 bases and J by 1 base. Germline lookup yields CDR1 KGHSH and CDR2 LQKENI. The CDR3 has 20 residues. CDR3: CASSTGDRGYRTRSYNEQFF. In nucleotides, the CDR3 is TGTGCCAGCTCAACCGGGGACAGGGGCTATCGGACTAGATCCTACAATGAGCAGTTCTTC. Full variable domain (outside the CDR3, taken from reference TRBV18 and TRBJ2-1): NAGVMQNPRHLVRRRGQEARLRCSPMKGHSHVYWYRQLPEEGLKFMVYLQKENIIDESGMPKERFSAEFPKEGPSILRIQQVVRGDSAAYFCASSTGDRGYRTRSYNEQFFGPGTRLTVL.

J is TRBJ2-7 and V is TRBV5-5; 9 nucleotides match TRBD2. Losses at the gene ends were 4 bases for V and 3 bases for J; bases not matched to a gene: 11. This CDR3 region has 16 residues. Germline V gene data show CDR1 as SGHKS and CDR2 as YYEKEE (reference sequence). The CDR3 DNA follows: TGTGCCAGCAGCCTCCCGGTGGGCGGGAGGGACTACGAGCAGTACTTC. Encoded protein: CASSLPVGGRDYEQYF.

The chain recombines TRBV9 with TRBJ2-3; D is uncertain. CDR1 and CDR2 (germline): SGDLS, YYNGEE. The germline V and J ends were trimmed by 3 bases and 5 bases, with 10 bases remaining between them. This CDR3 spans 13 amino acids. CDR3 coding DNA: TGTGCCAGCAGCGCGACCCGAGGAGATACGCAGTATTTT. Its protein product is CASSATRGDTQYF.

The chain has TRBV29-1 and TRBJ1-1; D call uncertain. There are 10 residues in the CDR3. The V end lost 7 bases, the J end lost 3 bases, and 6 bases lay between the germline ends. From germline, CDR1 is SQVTM and CDR2 ANQGSEA. CDR3 sequence: CSARHTEAFF. The CDR3 DNA reads TGCAGCGCCCGCCACACTGAAGCTTTCTTT. Full variable domain (remainder filled in from reference TRBV29-1 and TRBJ1-1): SAVISQKPSRDICQRGTSLTIQCQVDSQVTMMFWYRQQPGQSLTLIATANQGSEATYESGFVIDKFPISRPNLTFSTLTVSNMSPEDSSIYLCSARHTEAFFGQGTRLTVV.

The CDR3 loop reads CASSPQGTSGANVLTF. CDR3 DNA sequence: TGTGCCAGCAGCCCGCAGGGGACCTCTGGGGCCAACGTCCTGACTTTC. This chain links TRBV5-4 with TRBJ2-6; possible D gene TRBD1, 6 bases. Trimming removed 4 bases at V and 0 bases at J, with 11 bases between. Germline V lookup: CDR1 SGHNT, CDR2 YYREEE (reference sequence). This CDR3 has 16 residues.

This rearrangement joins TRBV27 to TRBJ1-2, with TRBD1 matching over 9 bases. The CDR3 is 16 amino acids. V was pared by 4 bases and J by 3 bases, with 9 bases of the junction left unmatched. In germline, CDR1 is MNHEY, CDR2 SMNVEV (reference sequence). Here the CDR3 reads CASSSQGTGFHYGYTF. The CDR3 bases are TGTGCCAGCAGTTCACAGGGGACAGGGTTTCACTATGGCTACACCTTC.

The chain carries TRBV5-5 and TRBJ1-1; no firm D call. Trimming shortened V by 2 bases and J by 0 bases, and 17 bases separated the two germline ends. This CDR3 spans 17 amino acids. The germline V gene encodes CDR1 SGHKS and CDR2 YYEKEE (reference sequence). The CDR3 here is CASSLVWAGIMNTEAFF. The DNA for the CDR3 is TGTGCCAGCAGCTTAGTCTGGGCGGGAATAATGAACACTGAAGCTTTCTTT.

The rearrangement links TRBV29-1 to TRBJ2-1; no clear D. Trimming took off 8 bases at V and 7 bases at J, with 15 bases between the two ends. CDR1 is SQVTM and CDR2 is ANQGSEA in the germline V gene. This CDR3 is built from 12 residues. The CDR3 bases are TGCAGCTATCTATCGATGGCAAATGAGCAGTTCTTC. Protein product: CSYLSMANEQFF.

The V gene is TRBV14, the J gene TRBJ1-1; unclear D gene. Germline values: CDR1 SGHDN, CDR2 FVKESK. This CDR3 spans 14 amino acids. V was shortened by 1 base and J by 5 bases, with 11 bases between the two germline ends. The CDR3: CASSQGRFWTEAFF. CDR3 DNA sequence: TGTGCCAGCAGCCAAGGCCGATTTTGGACTGAAGCTTTCTTT.

This chain uses TRBV27 with TRBJ1-5; a weak D match, TRBD1 (6 bases). Germline loops: CDR1 MNHEY, CDR2 SMNVEV (reference sequence). The germline V and J ends were trimmed by 3 bases and 7 bases, with 13 bases remaining between them. CDR3 size: 14 residues. In DNA form, the CDR3 reads TGTGCCAGCAGTTTTTTAGCGGGGGCACAGCCCCAGCATTTT. It yields the protein CASSFLAGAQPQHF.

The rearrangement joins TRBV13 to TRBJ1-2; 11 nucleotides align to TRBD1. The CDR3 has 15 residues. Unmatched junction bases numbered 6, after V lost 5 bases and J lost 4 bases. The germline V gene encodes CDR1 PRHDT and CDR2 FYEKMQ (reference sequence). The CDR3 coding sequence is TGTGCCAGCAGCCTCCGGACAGGGGGCGCCTATGGCTACACCTTC. Translated: CASSLRTGGAYGYTF.

On this clone itself: This sample also contains other DNA sequences that code for the same CDR3. This chain links TRBV18 with TRBJ2-7; the match to TRBD1 covers 11 bases. The CDR3 length is 15 residues. Trimming removed 3 bases from V and 2 bases from J; junction bases left unmatched: 3. The germline V gene has CDR1 KGHSH and CDR2 LQKENI. CDR3 amino acids: CASSPPGQGAYEQYF. CDR3 coding DNA: TGTGCCAGCTCACCGCCGGGACAGGGGGCCTACGAGCAGTACTTC.

The J gene is TRBJ2-3, the V gene TRBV5-4, with 11 bases identical to TRBD2. The germline V gene has CDR1 SGHNT and CDR2 YYREEE (reference sequence). This CDR3 has 17 residues. Trimming took 3 bases from V and 6 from J; bases not matched to a gene: 12. The CDR3 reads CASSSRSVLAGVDTQYF. The CDR3 nucleotides are TGTGCCAGCAGCTCCCGTTCGGTACTAGCGGGAGTGGATACGCAGTATTTT.

Comments on this clone: This sample includes further DNA sequences coding for the same CDR3. This sequence joins TRBV11-2 and TRBJ2-2, with unresolved D. Per the germline V gene, CDR1 is SGHAT and CDR2 is FQNNGV. This CDR3 has 14 amino acids. Trimming left V 1 base short and J 5 bases short, with 8 bases between. The CDR3 loop reads CASSLVVGTGELFF. The CDR3 DNA is TGTGCCAGCAGCTTAGTCGTCGGAACCGGGGAGCTGTTTTTT. The whole variable domain, remainder taken from reference TRBV11-2 and TRBJ2-2, is EAGVAQSPRYKIIEKRQSVAFWCNPISGHATLYWYQQILGQGPKLLIQFQNNGVVDDSQLPKDRFSAERLKGVDSTLKIQPAKLEDSAVYLCASSLVVGTGELFFGEGSRLTVL.

This clone was counted ten times or more. This sample also contains other DNA sequences that code for the same CDR3. The V gene is TRBV11-2, the J gene TRBJ2-1; TRBD2 is a possible D gene (5 bases). This CDR3 has 11 residues. The V end lost 1 base, the J end lost 10 bases, and 5 bases lay between the germline ends. Germline CDR1 and CDR2: SGHAT and FQNNGV. The CDR3 DNA follows: TGTGCCAGCAGCTTAGCGGGGGAGCAGTTCTTC. Translating it yields CASSLAGEQFF.

The chain joins TRBV11-3 to TRBJ2-5, with TRBD2 matching over 9 bases. The CDR3 contains 17 residues. The trim removed 0 bases at V and 5 bases at J, leaving 10 bases unmatched. CDR1 is SGHNT and CDR2 is YENEEA in the germline V gene. This CDR3 reads CASSLDSKTSGLETQYF. DNA for the CDR3: TGTGCCAGCAGCTTAGACTCCAAGACTAGCGGTTTGGAGACCCAGTACTTC.

This chain links TRBV18 with TRBJ1-1; the D is unclear. The V gene lost 0 bases and the J gene lost 2 bases, with 13 bases spanning the gap. CDR1 and CDR2 from the germline V gene are KGHSH and LQKENI. The CDR3 is 16 residues long. The CDR3 spells CASSPPVTRLNTEAFF. In DNA form, the CDR3 reads TGTGCCAGCTCACCACCGGTAACCAGGTTAAACACTGAAGCTTTCTTT. Full variable domain (outside the CDR3, taken from reference TRBV18 and TRBJ1-1): NAGVMQNPRHLVRRRGQEARLRCSPMKGHSHVYWYRQLPEEGLKFMVYLQKENIIDESGMPKERFSAEFPKEGPSILRIQQVVRGDSAAYFCASSPPVTRLNTEAFFGQGTRLTVV.

This clone has only a few counts. J is TRBJ1-4 and V is TRBV2, with D uncertain. Germline values: CDR1 SNHLY, CDR2 FYNNEI. The CDR3 consists of 13 residues. V gave up 11 bases and J gave up 8 bases, with 18 bases separating them. The chain's CDR3 is CASSPMRYEKLFF. CDR3 sequence (DNA): TGTGCCTCGTCCCCCATGCGCTACGAAAAACTGTTTTTT.

This chain links TRBV28 with TRBJ2-7; D might be TRBD1 (5 bases). Trimming cost V 9 bases and J 7 bases, with 13 bases left between them. The CDR3 runs 11 residues. Germline values: CDR1 MDHEN, CDR2 SYDVKM. This CDR3 reads CASQRGREQYF. Here the CDR3 DNA reads TGTGCCAGTCAAAGGGGTCGGGAGCAGTACTTC. The entire variable domain, with the rest obtained from reference TRBV28 and TRBJ2-7, is as follows: DVKVTQSSRYLVKRTGEKVFLECVQDMDHENMFWYRQDPGLGLRLIYFSYDVKMKEKGDIPEGYSVSREKKERFSLILESASTNQTSMYLCASQRGREQYFGPGTRLTVT.

The rearrangement links TRBV9 to TRBJ1-1; perhaps TRBD1 as D (6 bases). V was shortened by 3 bases and J by 5 bases, with 11 bases between the two germline ends. CDR3 length: 13 residues. CDR1 SGDLS and CDR2 YYNGEE come from the germline V gene. The CDR3 loop is CASSGDRFTEAFF. DNA for the CDR3: TGTGCCAGCAGCGGCGACAGGTTTACTGAAGCTTTCTTT.

V is TRBV20-1 and J is TRBJ2-5; the D gene could be TRBD1 or TRBD2 (5 bases each). V lost 3 bases and J 12 bases, leaving 11 bases between the germline ends. This CDR3 is built from 10 residues. Germline CDR1 and CDR2: DFQATT and SNEGSKA (reference sequence). CDR3 nucleotides: TGCAGTGCTAGGGTTGGGACGGAGTACTTC. Translating gives CSARVGTEYF.

V usage is TRBV9 and J usage is TRBJ2-2, with a tentative D call TRBD2 (5 bases). The CDR3 is 13 residues long. The germline CDR1 and CDR2 sequences are SGDLS and YYNGEE. V was cut by 4 bases and J by 7 bases, with 11 bases left in between. The CDR3 sequence: CASSPRAGGELFF. CDR3 sequence (DNA): TGTGCCAGCAGCCCGCGGGCGGGCGGGGAGCTGTTTTTT.

The V and J genes are TRBV2 and TRBJ2-5; 10 positions agree with TRBD2. This CDR3 is 15 amino acids long. CDR1 SNHLY and CDR2 FYNNEI come from the germline V gene. V shed 5 bases and J 4 bases; nucleotides not matched to a gene: 7. CDR3 nucleotide sequence: TGTGCCAGCAGTTGGGCTAGCGGGAGTGTAGAGACCCAGTACTTC. This translates into CASSWASGSVETQYF.

The rearrangement joins TRBV9 to TRBJ2-3; D is ambiguous. This CDR3 contains 17 residues. V was clipped by 0 bases and J by 3 bases, with 17 bases between them. CDR1 and CDR2 from the germline V gene are SGDLS and YYNGEE. The CDR3 loop is CASSVDQGPLPTDTQYF. The CDR3 coding sequence is TGTGCCAGCAGCGTAGATCAAGGGCCCCTACCAACAGATACGCAGTATTTT.

The V and J genes are TRBV7-6 and TRBJ2-3; D perhaps matches TRBD2 (5 bases). CDR1 SGHVS and CDR2 FNYEAQ come from the germline V gene. The V end was cut by 1 base, the J end by 3 bases, with 23 bases between. The CDR3 has 19 residues. The CDR3 DNA sequence: TGTGCCAGCAGCTTAGGACCCCCGAGACCCAGAGGAGGAACAGATACGCAGTATTTT. Its protein product is CASSLGPPRPRGGTDTQYF.

This clone was counted once. The chain is built from TRBV14 and TRBJ1-4; no definite D call. CDR3 length: 14 amino acids. CDR1 is SGHDN, CDR2 FVKESK, per germline. Trimming left V 1 base short and J 4 bases short, with 7 bases between. The CDR3 sequence: CASSQGRINEKLFF. In nucleotides, the CDR3 is TGTGCCAGCAGCCAAGGGCGGATTAATGAAAAACTGTTTTTT.